One sample yielded the 12 T cell receptor beta chains listed below, sequenced in a study of PD-1 blockade in classical Hodgkin lymphoma. Stated time point: newly diagnosed, previously untreated cHL patient sample. The study purified CD4+ T cells from thawed PBMCs using magnetic negative selection. The assay was immunoSEQ multiplex PCR, and TCRdb's table has in-frame clones only and misses some. This sample has 20,000 to 25,000 clones, with about 91% found just once. The sequenced sample consisted of CD4+ T cells from blood. The origin of the receptors is a human donor with classical Hodgkin lymphoma.

This clone was recorded only once. The chain combines TRBV5-4 with TRBJ2-1, with 8 positions matching TRBD2. The trim removed 9 bases at V and 4 bases at J, leaving 9 bases unmatched. The germline CDR1 and CDR2 sequences are SGHNT and YYREEE (reference sequence). The CDR3 sequence is 14 residues long. DNA of the CDR3: TGTGCCACGGGAGGGGCCAATAATTACAATGAGCAGTTCTTC. Encoded protein: CATGGANNYNEQFF. Using reference TRBV5-4 and TRBJ2-1 for the parts outside the CDR3, the full variable domain is ETGVTQSPTHLIKTRGQQVTLRCSSQSGHNTVSWYQQALGQGPQFIFQYYREEENGRGNFPPRFSGLQFPNYSSELNVNALELDDSALYLCATGGANNYNEQFFGPGTRLTVL.

This rearrangement joins TRBV18 to TRBJ2-7, with a tentative D call TRBD1 (6 bases). The CDR3 totals 13 residues. CDR1 is KGHSH and CDR2 is LQKENI in the germline V gene. Trimming left V 4 bases short and J 0 bases short, with 7 bases between. DNA of the CDR3: TGTGCCAGCTCACGGACAGACTCCTACGAGCAGTACTTC. This gives the protein CASSRTDSYEQYF.

This clone was counted between two and nine times. The V and J genes are TRBV29-1 and TRBJ1-5; D gene unclear. The germline V gene encodes CDR1 SQVTM and CDR2 ANQGSEA. The CDR3 length is 12 residues. Trimming took off 4 bases at V and 7 bases at J, with 11 bases between the two ends. CDR3 region: CSVGGESQPQHF. In nucleotides, the CDR3 is TGCAGCGTTGGAGGCGAGAGCCAGCCCCAGCATTTT.

The chain carries TRBV5-1 and TRBJ1-1; D is undetermined. Trimming shortened V by 3 bases and J by 5 bases, and 11 bases separated the two germline ends. The germline V gene has CDR1 SGHRS and CDR2 YFSETQ. The CDR3 length is 13 residues. CDR3 sequence reads: CASSSDLGTEAFF. The CDR3 DNA follows: TGCGCCAGCAGCTCAGACCTTGGAACTGAAGCTTTCTTT.

The chain combines TRBV6-1 with TRBJ1-5; D not certain. This CDR3 spans 14 amino acids. Germline-derived CDR1 and CDR2 are MNHNS and SASEGT. V was pared by 6 bases and J by 3 bases, with 12 bases between. CDR3 coding DNA: TGTGCCAGCAGCGAGTTCGTAGACAATCAGCCCCAGCATTTT. This translates into CASSEFVDNQPQHF.

The chain uses TRBV4-3 and TRBJ1-5; D remains ambiguous. The ends were cut back, 0 bases at V and 1 base at J, with 4 bases in the middle. Looked up from germline, CDR1 is LGHNA and CDR2 is YSLEER. This CDR3 contains 14 residues. The CDR3 region has the DNA TGCGCCAGCAGCCAAGAGGCCAGCAATCAGCCCCAGCATTTT. It translates to CASSQEASNQPQHF.

V and J are TRBV9 and TRBJ2-3; TRBD2 aligns across 8 bases. This CDR3 has 16 residues. Losses at the gene ends were 5 bases for V and 0 bases for J; bases not matched to a gene: 8. Germline V lookup: CDR1 SGDLS, CDR2 YYNGEE. The CDR3 region is CASSVSGTPSTDTQYF. CDR3 bases: TGTGCCAGCAGTGTTAGCGGGACCCCTAGCACAGATACGCAGTATTTT. The entire variable domain, with the rest obtained from reference TRBV9 and TRBJ2-3, is as follows: DSGVTQTPKHLITATGQRVTLRCSPRSGDLSVYWYQQSLDQGLQFLIQYYNGEERAKGNILERFSAQQFPDLHSELNLSSLELGDSALYFCASSVSGTPSTDTQYFGPGTRLTVL.

V is TRBV20-1 and J is TRBJ2-1, with no clear D. The V end was cut by 3 bases, the J end by 7 bases, with 4 bases between. This CDR3 has 10 residues. Per the germline V gene, CDR1 is DFQATT and CDR2 is SNEGSKA (reference sequence). The DNA of the CDR3 is TGCAGTGCTAGTCTAAATGAGCAGTTCTTC. This translates into CSASLNEQFF.

This clone was recorded once. The V call is TRBV10-3, the J call TRBJ1-1; D might be TRBD1 (5 bases). Germline lookup yields CDR1 ENHRY and CDR2 SYGVKD. The V and J ends lost 0 bases and 1 base respectively, with 9 bases between them. There are 15 residues in the CDR3. CDR3 protein: CAISESRGGNTEAFF. CDR3 DNA sequence: TGTGCCATCAGTGAGTCGAGGGGAGGGAACACTGAAGCTTTCTTT.

This chain links TRBV4-3 with TRBJ2-3; D gene uncertain. The CDR3 is made up of 15 amino acids. Germline V CDR1 and CDR2: LGHNA, YSLEER. V lost 1 base and J 1 base, leaving 9 bases between the germline ends. The CDR3 here is CASSQGAEGTDTQYF. The CDR3 DNA sequence: TGCGCCAGCAGCCAAGGTGCAGAGGGCACAGATACGCAGTATTTT.

This chain connects TRBV30 to TRBJ1-5; the D gene is possibly TRBD1 (6 bases). The CDR3 totals 16 residues. The germline gives CDR1 GTSNPN, CDR2 SVGIG (reference sequence). The V end lost 1 base, the J end lost 2 bases, and 15 bases lay between the germline ends. The CDR3 here is CAWSGYPGVGNQPQHF. In nucleotides, the CDR3 is TGTGCCTGGAGTGGGTACCCAGGGGTGGGCAATCAGCCCCAGCATTTT.

The V and J genes are TRBV2 and TRBJ1-1; 7 bases line up with TRBD1. Germline CDR1 SNHLY, CDR2 FYNNEI. The CDR3 consists of 13 residues. V shed 6 bases, J shed 6 bases, and the junction held 7 bases outside the gene matches. This CDR3 is CASSEQGQAEAFF. In DNA, the CDR3 is TGTGCCAGCAGCGAACAGGGGCAGGCTGAAGCTTTCTTT.